A single sample gave rise to the 26 T cell receptor beta chains below, sequenced in a study of T cell clonotyping in hematopoietic cell transplantation. The repertoire was sequenced with immunoSEQ multiplex PCR; TCRdb's copy has only in-frame clones and lacks some. Here the sample spans 13,000 to 15,000 clones, over 95% being singletons. This specimen consisted of peripheral blood mononuclear cells, obtained 30 days after allogeneic stem cell transplant. The receptor set was obtained from a female patient aged 50-59 years who had an allogeneic stem cell transplant from an unrelated donor, so T cells may come from the graft donor. Some clones in this sample may be carry-over from other donors' samples.

The V gene is TRBV6-1, the J gene TRBJ2-7; D not certain. The germline CDR1 and CDR2 sequences are MNHNS and SASEGT. This CDR3 comprises 10 residues. V was cut by 1 base and J by 8 bases, with 3 bases left in between. CDR3 coding DNA: TGTGCCAGCAGTGAAGGCCAGCAGTACTTC. This sequence encodes CASSEGQQYF.

The chain is built from TRBV2 and TRBJ2-5, with D tentatively TRBD1 (5 bases). Trimming took off 8 bases at V and 2 bases at J, with 24 bases between the two ends. The length of the CDR3 is 17 residues. Germline V lookup: CDR1 SNHLY, CDR2 FYNNEI. The CDR3 region is CASGSRGMDLLQETQYF. The CDR3 DNA reads as TGTGCCAGCGGCTCTAGGGGAATGGACCTTCTTCAAGAGACCCAGTACTTC.

The CDR3 DNA sequence: TGTGCCAGCAGCCGAGGACAGGGCAATCCTGAAGCTTTCTTT. Amino acid sequence: CASSRGQGNPEAFF. The rearrangement links TRBV7-2 to TRBJ1-1; 8 nucleotides align to TRBD1. The CDR3 sequence is 14 residues long. After removal of 5 bases from V and 6 bases from J, the junction contained 8 bases not matched to a gene. Germline CDR1 SGHTA, CDR2 FQGNSA.

The chain joins TRBV30 to TRBJ2-7; D is unclear. CDR3 length: 13 amino acids. The ends were cut back, 5 bases at V and 1 base at J, with 12 bases in the middle. Germline V CDR1 and CDR2: GTSNPN, SVGIG (reference sequence). The CDR3 DNA is TGTGCCTGGGCCCCCGGCTTATCCTACGAGCAGTACTTC. Translating it yields CAWAPGLSYEQYF.

J is TRBJ2-1 and V is TRBV7-2; D call uncertain. Trimming stripped 1 base from V and 6 bases from J, with 1 base between. The CDR3 is made up of 11 amino acids. Per the germline V gene, CDR1 is SGHTA and CDR2 is FQGNSA. The CDR3 reads CASSLVNEQFF. CDR3 bases: TGTGCCAGCAGCTTAGTCAATGAGCAGTTCTTC.

This clone was seen once. The chain employs TRBV27 and TRBJ1-6; D possibly corresponds to TRBD1 (5 bases). The CDR3 runs 14 residues. V was pared by 3 bases and J by 5 bases, with 8 bases between. CDR1 and CDR2 from the germline V gene are MNHEY and SMNVEV (reference sequence). The CDR3 DNA reads as TGTGCCAGCAGTTTCAGGGAGAATAATTCACCCCTCCACTTT. It is translated as CASSFRENNSPLHF.

The chain joins TRBV5-6 to TRBJ2-3; 7 bases map to TRBD1. Germline CDR1 is SGHDT and CDR2 is YYEEEE. The trim removed 3 bases at V and 1 base at J, leaving 2 bases unmatched. This CDR3 spans 14 amino acids. The CDR3 DNA sequence: TGTGCCAGCAGCTCCGGACAGGGCACAGATACGCAGTATTTT. Translated: CASSSGQGTDTQYF.

The rearrangement links TRBV30 to TRBJ1-2, with D unresolved. The germline gives CDR1 GTSNPN, CDR2 SVGIG (reference sequence). CDR3 size: 14 residues. Trimming cost V 2 bases and J 14 bases, with 24 bases left between them. CDR3 coding DNA: TGTGCCTGGAGTCCGCCTCTTGAAACTTTACCTTCAACCTTC. Amino acids: CAWSPPLETLPSTF. Combining the CDR3 with reference TRBV30 and TRBJ1-2 gives the whole variable domain SQTIHQWPATLVQPVGSPLSLECTVEGTSNPNLYWYRQAAGRGLQLLFYSVGIGQISSEVPQNLSASRPQDRQFILSSKKLLLSDSGFYLCAWSPPLETLPSTFGSGTRLTVV.

The chain recombines TRBV11-2 with TRBJ1-6; the D gene is possibly TRBD1 (5 bases). Trimming shortened V by 5 bases and J by 7 bases, and 18 bases separated the two germline ends. Germline V gene lookup returns CDR1 SGHAT and CDR2 FQNNGV. There are 16 residues in the CDR3. The DNA for the CDR3 is TGTGCCAGCAGCCCCAACCGGGACGGTCGGAATTCACCCCTCCACTTT. Translation gives CASSPNRDGRNSPLHF. The variable domain in full, completed from reference TRBV11-2 and TRBJ1-6, reads EAGVAQSPRYKIIEKRQSVAFWCNPISGHATLYWYQQILGQGPKLLIQFQNNGVVDDSQLPKDRFSAERLKGVDSTLKIQPAKLEDSAVYLCASSPNRDGRNSPLHFGNGTRLTVT.

The chain employs TRBV14 and TRBJ2-1, with 16 bases aligning to TRBD2. The germline V gene has CDR1 SGHDN and CDR2 FVKESK. This CDR3 is built from 18 residues. Germline trimming cut 2 bases from V and 3 bases from J; bases unmatched to any gene: 4. The CDR3 DNA follows: TGTGCCAGCAGCCAACCGGGACTAGCGGGGGGGTTCTACAATGAGCAGTTCTTC. Protein: CASSQPGLAGGFYNEQFF.

This clone was observed a handful of times. The rearrangement joins TRBV19 to TRBJ2-1; 8 bases are a match to TRBD1. The CDR3 covers 15 residues. Germline V gene sequence: CDR1 LNHDA, CDR2 SQIVND (reference sequence). V trimming: 0 bases; J trimming: 12 bases; junction bases outside the gene matches: 10. The CDR3 sequence: CASSIDQGALRGQFF. CDR3 bases: TGTGCCAGTAGTATAGATCAGGGGGCCCTCCGGGGGCAGTTCTTC.

The chain links TRBV30 to TRBJ2-3; D is unresolved. The germline V gene has CDR1 GTSNPN and CDR2 SVGIG (reference sequence). The CDR3 spans 14 residues. With 1 base removed from V and 4 bases from J, the gap between germline ends came to 12 bases. The CDR3 loop reads CAWSAMSAADTQYF. The CDR3 coding sequence is TGTGCCTGGAGTGCGATGTCAGCAGCAGATACGCAGTATTTT.

The rearrangement links TRBV30 to TRBJ1-5; D perhaps matches TRBD1 (6 bases). This CDR3 is 13 amino acids long. Trimming took 2 bases from V and 5 from J, leaving 10 bases between them. CDR1 and CDR2 (germline): GTSNPN, SVGIG (reference sequence). The CDR3 DNA sequence: TGTGCCTGGAGTACAGGGCCTTATCAGCCCCAGCATTTT. Translation: CAWSTGPYQPQHF. The variable domain in full, completed from reference TRBV30 and TRBJ1-5, reads SQTIHQWPATLVQPVGSPLSLECTVEGTSNPNLYWYRQAAGRGLQLLFYSVGIGQISSEVPQNLSASRPQDRQFILSSKKLLLSDSGFYLCAWSTGPYQPQHFGDGTRLSIL.

The V gene is TRBV11-2, the J gene TRBJ1-3, with 8 bases identical to TRBD1. V was clipped by 3 bases and J by 0 bases; unmatched bases: 1. Per the germline V gene, CDR1 is SGHAT and CDR2 is FQNNGV. CDR3 length equals 15 residues. Written as DNA, the CDR3 is TGTGCCAGCAGCTTTGACAGGGGCTCTGGAAACACCATATATTTT. This encodes CASSFDRGSGNTIYF.

J is TRBJ1-1 and V is TRBV4-2, with D unclear. The V gene's germline CDR1 is LGHNA and CDR2 YNFKEQ. The CDR3 sequence is 13 residues long. V was pared by 6 bases and J by 3 bases, with 11 bases between. CDR3 in DNA: TGTGCCAGCAGTAGGGATCCGGACACTGAAGCTTTCTTT. Translating gives CASSRDPDTEAFF.

The chain couples TRBV4-2 to TRBJ1-6; no clear D gene. The germline V and J ends were trimmed by 0 bases and 13 bases, with 10 bases remaining between them. The CDR3 has 13 amino acids. Germline V gene lookup returns CDR1 LGHNA and CDR2 YNFKEQ. The DNA for the CDR3 is TGTGCCAGCAGCCAAGAAACTGTAACTCCCCTCCACTTT. Its translation is CASSQETVTPLHF.

CDR3 bases: TGTGCCAGCAGTGAGTTTAGGGATCAGCCCCAGCATTTT. This encodes CASSEFRDQPQHF. V gene TRBV2 combines with J gene TRBJ1-5, with D unresolved. V was trimmed by 3 bases and J by 5 bases, leaving 8 bases between them. Germline loops: CDR1 SNHLY, CDR2 FYNNEI. This CDR3 is 13 amino acids long.

The chain has TRBV6-1 and TRBJ1-2, with unresolved D. This CDR3 comprises 13 residues. The germline CDR1 and CDR2 sequences are MNHNS and SASEGT. Trimming took 6 bases from V and 8 from J, leaving 16 bases between them. CDR3 coding DNA: TGTGCCAGCAGCGAGACACAGTCCGGCGGCTACACCTTC. Amino acid sequence: CASSETQSGGYTF.

V is TRBV2 and J is TRBJ1-2, with TRBD1 as a possible D gene (6 bases). There are 14 residues in the CDR3. Deletions cut 6 bases from V and 6 bases from J, with 17 bases between. Per the germline V gene, CDR1 is SNHLY and CDR2 is FYNNEI. The CDR3 DNA follows: TGTGCCAGCAGGCAAACTGGGGGCGATCATGGCTACACCTTC. It codes for CASRQTGGDHGYTF.

This clone occurred once. This chain uses TRBV30 with TRBJ1-5, with D unclear. The length of the CDR3 is 13 residues. Trimming removed 8 bases at V and 4 bases at J, with 15 bases between. Germline-derived CDR1 and CDR2 are GTSNPN and SVGIG (reference sequence). The chain's CDR3 is CAGEWRANQPQHF. CDR3 DNA: TGTGCCGGGGAGTGGAGGGCGAATCAGCCCCAGCATTTT.

The J gene is TRBJ2-3, the V gene TRBV9, with 14 bases aligning to TRBD2. Unmatched junction bases numbered 7, after V lost 4 bases and J lost 0 bases. CDR1 SGDLS and CDR2 YYNGEE come from the germline V gene. This CDR3 region has 18 residues. In DNA form, the CDR3 reads TGTGCCAGCAGCTCCGGACTAGCGGGGGGAACTAGCACAGATACGCAGTATTTT. This gives the protein CASSSGLAGGTSTDTQYF. The full variable domain, with the rest looked up from reference TRBV9 and TRBJ2-3, is DSGVTQTPKHLITATGQRVTLRCSPRSGDLSVYWYQQSLDQGLQFLIQYYNGEERAKGNILERFSAQQFPDLHSELNLSSLELGDSALYFCASSSGLAGGTSTDTQYFGPGTRLTVL.

This clone occurred once. The chain combines TRBV5-4 with TRBJ2-5; 9 positions agree with TRBD2. The CDR3 length is 16 residues. J was trimmed by 4 bases and V by 2 bases; bases with no gene match: 9. CDR1 and CDR2 (germline): SGHNT, YYREEE (reference sequence). The CDR3 loop is CASSFSGGGAGETQYF. The DNA of the CDR3 is TGTGCCAGCAGCTTTAGCGGCGGGGGGGCCGGAGAGACCCAGTACTTC.

The rearrangement joins TRBV29-1 to TRBJ1-1; 8 nucleotides line up with TRBD1. The germline V gene has CDR1 SQVTM and CDR2 ANQGSEA. V lost 7 bases to trimming and J lost 1 base; unmatched junction nucleotides: 5. The CDR3 covers 13 residues. The CDR3 DNA follows: TGCAGCGGGTCGACAGGGGAGAACACTGAAGCTTTCTTT. Protein product: CSGSTGENTEAFF. Filled out from reference TRBV29-1 and TRBJ1-1, the complete variable domain reads SAVISQKPSRDICQRGTSLTIQCQVDSQVTMMFWYRQQPGQSLTLIATANQGSEATYESGFVIDKFPISRPNLTFSTLTVSNMSPEDSSIYLCSGSTGENTEAFFGQGTRLTVV.

The chain is built from TRBV9 and TRBJ1-5, with 10 positions matching TRBD1. The CDR3 runs 16 residues. Germline-derived CDR1 and CDR2 are SGDLS and YYNGEE. V shed 0 bases, J shed 4 bases, and the junction held 4 bases outside the gene matches. CDR3 nucleotide sequence: TGTGCCAGCAGCGTAGGGGACAGGGGCCTGAATCAGCCCCAGCATTTT. Its protein product is CASSVGDRGLNQPQHF.

The rearrangement uses TRBV2 and TRBJ1-4; D may be TRBD1 (6 bases). CDR1 and CDR2 from the germline V gene are SNHLY and FYNNEI. Trimming took 6 bases from V and 5 from J, leaving 19 bases between them. The CDR3 loop spans 16 amino acids. The CDR3 nucleotides are TGTGCCAGCAGGGAACCTACAGGGAAGCGCAATGAAAAACTGTTTTTT. Translated, it gives CASREPTGKRNEKLFF.

V usage is TRBV30 and J usage is TRBJ2-5, with 7 bases identical to TRBD1. The CDR3 runs to 14 residues. Germline V CDR1 and CDR2: GTSNPN, SVGIG (reference sequence). The V and J ends lost 3 bases and 2 bases, in that order; junction bases with no gene match: 6. The CDR3 spells CAWSGQAPQETQYF. CDR3 DNA sequence: TGTGCCTGGAGCGGACAGGCGCCGCAAGAGACCCAGTACTTC.